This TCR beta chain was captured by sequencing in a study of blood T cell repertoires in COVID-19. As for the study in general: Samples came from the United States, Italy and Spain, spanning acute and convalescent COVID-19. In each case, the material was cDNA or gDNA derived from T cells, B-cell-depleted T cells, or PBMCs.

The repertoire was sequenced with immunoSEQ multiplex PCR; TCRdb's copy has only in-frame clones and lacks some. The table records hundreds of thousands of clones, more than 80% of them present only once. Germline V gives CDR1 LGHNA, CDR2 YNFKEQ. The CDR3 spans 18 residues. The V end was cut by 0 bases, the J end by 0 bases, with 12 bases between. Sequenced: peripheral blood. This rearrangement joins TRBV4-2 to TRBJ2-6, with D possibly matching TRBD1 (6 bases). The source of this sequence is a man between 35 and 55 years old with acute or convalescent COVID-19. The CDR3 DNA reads TGTGCCAGCAGCCAAGAACAGGGATTGATCTCTGGGGCCAACGTCCTGACTTTC. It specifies CASSQEQGLISGANVLTF.